Shown below are 20 T cell receptor beta chains from a single sample sequenced in a study of cytomegalovirus exposure and HLA in healthy donors. Amplification used 60 Vbeta primers and 13 Jbeta primers. The table came from immunoSEQ multiplex PCR; TCRdb's copy has only in-frame clones and leaves some out. The sample has around 110,000 clones, approximately 81% seen once; the top ten hold around 4.5%. Specimen: PBMCs. These receptor sequences come from a man younger than 40 in good health and CMV-seropositive.

The chain recombines TRBV7-3 with TRBJ2-1; a weak D match, TRBD1 (5 bases). With 5 bases removed from V and 3 bases from J, the gap between germline ends came to 11 bases. CDR1 is SGHTA, CDR2 FQGTGA, per germline. The CDR3 has 14 amino acids. CDR3: CASSTGPRYNEQFF. Written as DNA, the CDR3 is TGTGCCAGCAGCACAGGTCCGCGCTACAATGAGCAGTTCTTC.

The chain combines TRBV4-2 with TRBJ1-1; no definite D call. CDR1 is LGHNA, CDR2 YNFKEQ, per germline. The CDR3 has 14 amino acids. Trimming took 0 bases from V and 3 from J, leaving 8 bases between them. CDR3 amino acids: CASSQEIYYTEAFF. Here the CDR3 DNA reads TGTGCCAGCAGCCAAGAAATATACTACACTGAAGCTTTCTTT.

This CDR3 is CASSLSGGGRSSYEQYF. In DNA, the CDR3 is TGTGCCAGCAGTTTATCTGGTGGCGGCAGATCCTCCTACGAGCAGTACTTC. J is TRBJ2-7 and V is TRBV27; no firm D call. The germline V gene encodes CDR1 MNHEY and CDR2 SMNVEV (reference sequence). The CDR3 has 17 amino acids. V was trimmed by 0 bases and J by 0 bases, leaving 15 bases between them.

This clone was found once. This sequence joins TRBV14 and TRBJ2-7; 7 bases are a match to TRBD1. V lost 4 bases to trimming and J lost 2 bases; unmatched junction nucleotides: 5. The V gene's germline CDR1 is SGHDN and CDR2 FVKESK. The CDR3 is 14 residues long. CDR3 protein: CASSPWTGAYEQYF. The CDR3 DNA sequence: TGTGCCAGCAGCCCCTGGACAGGTGCCTACGAGCAGTACTTC.

The chain links TRBV19 to TRBJ1-3; 7 nucleotides agree with TRBD1. The CDR3 spans 20 residues. With 4 bases clipped from V and 0 bases from J, the junction kept 18 bases outside the gene matches. Germline lookup yields CDR1 LNHDA and CDR2 SQIVND (reference sequence). As DNA, the CDR3 is TGTGCCAGTAGTACCCAAGGGACAGTACTCCCGAGTATCTCTGGAAACACCATATATTTT. Its protein product is CASSTQGTVLPSISGNTIYF.

The chain uses TRBV19 and TRBJ2-1; 12 positions match TRBD2. The CDR3 runs to 15 residues. Germline CDR1 reads LNHDA; CDR2 reads SQIVND (reference sequence). V shed 6 bases, J shed 4 bases, and the junction held 4 bases outside the gene matches. The CDR3 loop is CASRLAGGTYNEQFF. In DNA, the CDR3 is TGTGCCAGTAGACTAGCGGGAGGAACTTACAATGAGCAGTTCTTC.

CDR3 residues: CASSLANRWDLVNTEAFF. In nucleotides, the CDR3 is TGTGCCAGCAGCTTAGCGAACAGGTGGGATTTAGTGAACACTGAAGCTTTCTTT. The genes are TRBV7-2 and TRBJ1-1; possible D gene TRBD1, 5 bases. The length of the CDR3 is 18 residues. Per the germline V gene, CDR1 is SGHTA and CDR2 is FQGNSA. Trimming took off 0 bases at V and 0 bases at J, with 17 bases between the two ends.

The count of this clone is one. Other DNA sequences in this specimen translate into the identical CDR3. This chain links TRBV5-4 with TRBJ2-7, with D perhaps matching TRBD2 (6 bases). Trimming cost V 2 bases and J 1 base, with 7 bases left between them. This CDR3 comprises 13 residues. CDR1 is SGHNT, CDR2 YYREEE, per germline (reference sequence). The CDR3 coding sequence is TGTGCCAGCAGCTTTGGGACTTCCTACGAGCAGTACTTC. It codes for CASSFGTSYEQYF.

V usage is TRBV5-1 and J usage is TRBJ2-5, with 7 bases matching TRBD2. V trimming: 4 bases; J trimming: 5 bases; junction bases outside the gene matches: 5. This CDR3 spans 13 amino acids. CDR1 is SGHRS, CDR2 YFSETQ, per germline. Here the CDR3 DNA reads TGCGCCAGCAGCCTGGGGGGGGGTGAGACCCAGTACTTC. As protein: CASSLGGGETQYF.

The chain combines TRBV30 with TRBJ1-3; D is undetermined. The CDR3 totals 15 residues. CDR1 is GTSNPN and CDR2 is SVGIG in the germline V gene (reference sequence). With 2 bases removed from V and 4 bases from J, the gap between germline ends came to 15 bases. In DNA form, the CDR3 reads TGTGCCTGGAGTACTTGGCGGCTAAGGGGAAACACCATATATTTT. It encodes CAWSTWRLRGNTIYF.

The V gene is TRBV5-6, the J gene TRBJ2-3; TRBD2 aligns across 11 bases. V shed 2 bases and J 2 bases; nucleotides not matched to a gene: 13. Germline CDR1 reads SGHDT; CDR2 reads YYEEEE. The CDR3 sequence is 19 residues long. This CDR3 is CASSFVPGLAESYTDTQYF. Written as DNA, the CDR3 is TGTGCCAGCAGCTTTGTGCCGGGACTAGCGGAGAGTTACACAGATACGCAGTATTTT.

V is TRBV7-2 and J is TRBJ1-5; D is unresolved. The germline CDR1 and CDR2 sequences are SGHTA and FQGNSA. V was cut by 10 bases and J by 4 bases, with 14 bases left in between. The CDR3 totals 13 residues. Written as DNA, the CDR3 is TGTGCCACAAGTCCGAGCAGGAATCAGCCCCAGCATTTT. Translated: CATSPSRNQPQHF.

The V call is TRBV27, the J call TRBJ2-3; 14 bases agree with TRBD2. CDR1 is MNHEY and CDR2 is SMNVEV in the germline V gene (reference sequence). J gave up 1 base and V 4 bases, and 16 bases lay outside the gene matches. This CDR3 has 21 amino acids. The CDR3 coding sequence is TGTGCCAGCAGTTCCCTAGACATGGGACTAGCGGGAGAGATGGGCACAGATACGCAGTATTTT. This sequence encodes CASSSLDMGLAGEMGTDTQYF.

This clone has a single count. The rearrangement joins TRBV7-2 to TRBJ1-2; TRBD1 matches 9 bases. Losses at the gene ends were 1 base for V and 8 bases for J; bases not matched to a gene: 5. The germline gives CDR1 SGHTA, CDR2 FQGNSA. This CDR3 is 14 amino acids long. This CDR3 is CASSLGDRARGYTF. CDR3 in DNA: TGTGCCAGCAGCTTAGGGGACAGGGCTCGCGGCTACACCTTC.

The V gene is TRBV30, the J gene TRBJ2-5; 9 bases align to TRBD2. The ends lost 3 bases at V and 5 bases at J; junction bases unmatched: 16. Looked up from germline, CDR1 is GTSNPN and CDR2 is SVGIG (reference sequence). CDR3 length equals 17 residues. The CDR3 sequence is CAWSRGLAGPWVETQYF. DNA of the CDR3: TGTGCCTGGAGCAGAGGGCTAGCGGGGCCTTGGGTGGAGACCCAGTACTTC. Supplemented by reference TRBV30 and TRBJ2-5, the full variable domain reads SQTIHQWPATLVQPVGSPLSLECTVEGTSNPNLYWYRQAAGRGLQLLFYSVGIGQISSEVPQNLSASRPQDRQFILSSKKLLLSDSGFYLCAWSRGLAGPWVETQYFGPGTRLLVL.

This clone has a handful of counts. The chain couples TRBV11-3 to TRBJ2-5; tentatively, D is TRBD2 (6 bases). Trimming left V 5 bases short and J 3 bases short, with 19 bases between. This CDR3 has 16 residues. Germline loops: CDR1 SGHNT, CDR2 YENEEA. CDR3 DNA: TGTGCCAGCAGCCCCGGGAACCCGGTAGCGGAAGAGACCCAGTACTTC. Translating gives CASSPGNPVAEETQYF.

Of note for this clone: At one of its ends the junction is not consistent with the germline gene, which may arise from a read error. This chain links TRBV10-1 with TRBJ2-2, with 8 bases lining up with TRBD2. Looked up from germline, CDR1 is WNHNN and CDR2 is SYGVQD (reference sequence). The CDR3 has 15 residues. The CDR3 spells CARPGGAENTGGLFF. The DNA for the CDR3 is TGCGCCAGACCGGGGGGGGCGGAAAACACCGGGGGGCTGTTTTTT.

The chain is built from TRBV4-3 and TRBJ1-1; D possibly corresponds to TRBD1 (5 bases). The V and J ends lost 0 bases and 6 bases respectively, with 8 bases between them. The CDR3 length is 13 residues. Germline V gene lookup returns CDR1 LGHNA and CDR2 YSLEER. CDR3 region: CASSQEWGPEAFF. DNA of the CDR3: TGCGCCAGCAGCCAAGAGTGGGGCCCTGAAGCTTTCTTT.

The rearrangement joins TRBV10-3 to TRBJ1-1; TRBD1 matches 9 bases. J was trimmed by 1 base and V by 1 base; bases with no gene match: 4. CDR3 length: 16 amino acids. Germline V CDR1 and CDR2: ENHRY, SYGVKD. The CDR3 nucleotides are TGTGCCATCAGTGAGTGGGGACAGGGCGGGAACACTGAAGCTTTCTTT. Translated, it gives CAISEWGQGGNTEAFF.

The CDR3 loop reads CASIREAFTDTQYF. CDR3 in DNA: TGTGCCAGCATTCGGGAGGCTTTTACAGATACGCAGTATTTT. The chain recombines TRBV2 with TRBJ2-3, with 7 bases matching TRBD2. Germline assignment: CDR1 SNHLY and CDR2 FYNNEI. The ends lost 7 bases at V and 3 bases at J; junction bases unmatched: 7. The CDR3 is 14 residues long.